This TCR beta chain was recovered during a study of T cell responses to AZD1222 COVID-19 vaccine. Whole-study results and caveats: Clonal diversity was possibly underestimated, and the donors were mostly white British, with more females. Within unmutated variant regions lay the reported targets of nearly half of spike-specific TCRs. Repertoire collection took place solely once the T cell response had peaked. Baseline serostatus was positive in only five to seven AZD1222 recipients.

Points on this clone: Its antigen is still unknown.

Here immunoSEQ multiplex PCR was the method, and the copy in TCRdb shows in-frame clones only, minus some. The sample has approximately 79,000 clones, approximately 88% seen once. The V gene's germline CDR1 is MNHNY and CDR2 SVGAGI (reference sequence). This CDR3 contains 16 residues. V lost 2 bases and J 4 bases, leaving 18 bases between the germline ends. The chain combines TRBV6-6 with TRBJ2-7; weak D call: TRBD2 (7 bases). The sequence was obtained from an adult in good health. The specimen comprised peripheral blood, sampled on day 0 of AZD1222 vaccination. CDR3 in amino acids: CASSYPPGGRPYEQYF. The CDR3 bases are TGTGCCAGCAGTTACCCTCCCGGGGGGCGCCCTTACGAGCAGTACTTC.